This T cell receptor beta chain appears in the sequencing data of a study of cytotoxic CD8 clonotypes in ibrutinib-treated CLL. Study at large: The study included roughly 10 relapsed/refractory and 15 treatment-naive patients; roughly 18 had IGHV unmutated disease. Study-level findings and limits: A rise in clonality was seen at ibrutinib response, and a fall back toward baseline was seen at progression. Few clonotypes were public, and these shrank or held steady under treatment.

Profiling relied on immunoSEQ multiplex PCR, and the TCRdb table lists in-frame clones only, not all of them. The sample comprises 15,000 to 20,000 clones, 50% to 75% of which are singletons, and around a quarter rests with the top ten. The sample holds a few counts of this clone. Its matching antigen is unknown. The input for sequencing was PBMCs, taken after 12 months of ibrutinib treatment. The source of this sequence is a human donor with chronic lymphocytic leukemia.

In nucleotides, the CDR3 is TGTGCCAGCAGCTCGGGACAGGGCACAGATACGCAGTATTTT. It translates to CASSSGQGTDTQYF. The rearrangement uses TRBV11-1 and TRBJ2-3; 8 positions match TRBD1. Germline trimming cut 4 bases from V and 1 base from J; bases unmatched to any gene: 1. The CDR3 runs 14 residues. CDR1 and CDR2 (germline): SGHAT, FQDESV (reference sequence).